This TCR beta chain was recorded in a study of blood T cells in healthy people across ages. A second roughly 6 to 12 cycle PCR used barcoded and J-beta primers. TCRdb reprocessed the 5' RACE reads via MiXCR and lists one record per CDR3 protein. Of about 730,000 distinct CDR3 sequences in the sample, 40% to 45% are singletons; the top ten hold around 20%. Sequences were obtained from blood. This clonotype was sampled from a woman in her sixties in good health.

The CDR3 here is CASSSPISGNKYF. CDR3 bases: TGTGCCAGCAGCTCCCCTATTAGCGGTAATAAGTACTTC. The V gene is TRBV7-9, the J gene TRBJ2-5; TRBD2 might be the D (6 bases). The CDR3 sequence is 13 residues long. Germline V CDR1 and CDR2: SEHNR, FQNEAQ (reference sequence). The V and J ends lost 4 bases and 12 bases respectively, with 18 bases between them.